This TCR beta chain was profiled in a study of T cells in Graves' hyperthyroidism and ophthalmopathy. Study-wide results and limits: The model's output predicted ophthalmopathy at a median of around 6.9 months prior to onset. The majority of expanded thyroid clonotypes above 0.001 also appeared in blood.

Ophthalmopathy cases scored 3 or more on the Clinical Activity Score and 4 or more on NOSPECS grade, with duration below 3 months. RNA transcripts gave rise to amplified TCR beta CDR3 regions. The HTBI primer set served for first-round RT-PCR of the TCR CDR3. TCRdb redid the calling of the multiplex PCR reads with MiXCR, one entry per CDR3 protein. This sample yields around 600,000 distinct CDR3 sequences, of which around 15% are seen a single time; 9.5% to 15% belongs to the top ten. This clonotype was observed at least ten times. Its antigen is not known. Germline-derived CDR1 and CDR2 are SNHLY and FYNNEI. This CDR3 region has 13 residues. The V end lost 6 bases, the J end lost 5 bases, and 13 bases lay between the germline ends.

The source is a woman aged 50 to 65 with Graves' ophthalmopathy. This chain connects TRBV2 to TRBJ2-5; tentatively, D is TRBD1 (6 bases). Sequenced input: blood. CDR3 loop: CASSNRAWETQYF. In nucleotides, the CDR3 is TGTGCCAGCAGCAACAGGGCCTGGGAGACCCAGTACTTC.